These 11 T cell receptor beta chains came from one sample sequenced in a study of beta chain features in type 1 diabetes. Expressed TCRB transcripts were sequenced after all isolated RNA was converted to cDNA. Generated by immunoSEQ multiplex PCR, the TCRdb table keeps only in-frame clones and is missing some. The data hold hundreds of thousands of clones, with 15% to 19% observed a single time. The material sequenced was naive CD4+ T cells from blood. These receptors all stem from a man in his late teens or twenties in good health.

This clone turned up a few times. V is TRBV7-6 and J is TRBJ1-2; a weak D match, TRBD1 (5 bases). Trimming took off 4 bases at V and 3 bases at J, with 21 bases between the two ends. Germline CDR1 and CDR2: SGHVS and FNYEAQ. The CDR3 extends over 17 amino acids. The CDR3 region is CASSSTIGPGRYYGYTF. For the CDR3, the DNA is TGTGCCAGCAGCTCGACGATAGGTCCAGGGCGGTACTATGGCTACACCTTC. Looking up the rest from reference TRBV7-6 and TRBJ1-2 gives the full variable domain: GAGVSQSPRYKVTKRGQDVALRCDPISGHVSLYWYRQALGQGPEFLTYFNYEAQQDKSGLPNDRFSAERPEGSISTLTIQRTEQRDSAMYRCASSSTIGPGRYYGYTFGSGTRLTVV.

The chain carries TRBV5-6 and TRBJ2-3; D unclear. This CDR3 region has 14 residues. V was trimmed by 0 bases and J by 1 base, leaving 6 bases between them. Germline CDR1 and CDR2: SGHDT and YYEEEE. The CDR3 DNA reads TGTGCCAGCAGCTTGGGGGCGGGCACAGATACGCAGTATTTT. Protein product: CASSLGAGTDTQYF.

The rearrangement links TRBV7-6 to TRBJ2-5, with 7 bases matching TRBD1. Per the germline V gene, CDR1 is SGHVS and CDR2 is FNYEAQ. CDR3 size: 15 residues. After removal of 3 bases from V and 0 bases from J, the junction contained 4 bases not matched to a gene. Here the CDR3 reads CASSFLTGDQETQYF. The CDR3 nucleotides are TGTGCCAGCAGCTTCCTAACAGGGGACCAAGAGACCCAGTACTTC.

This rearrangement joins TRBV14 to TRBJ2-5, with D possibly being TRBD1 (7 bases). Germline V gives CDR1 SGHDN, CDR2 FVKESK. V shed 4 bases and J shed 2 bases, with 17 bases lying between them. This CDR3 has 16 amino acids. As DNA, the CDR3 is TGTGCCAGCAGCCGGACTCAGGGGGGTGTTCAAGAGACCCAGTACTTC. This gives the protein CASSRTQGGVQETQYF.

The table lists this clone with a few counts. The chain carries TRBV5-1 and TRBJ1-4; TRBD1 is a possible D gene (6 bases). CDR3 length equals 16 residues. V was shortened by 3 bases and J by 0 bases, with 12 bases between the two germline ends. Germline CDR1 is SGHRS and CDR2 is YFSETQ. The CDR3 here is CASSSRQGPTNEKLFF. The CDR3 DNA is TGCGCCAGCAGCTCTCGGCAGGGGCCAACTAATGAAAAACTGTTTTTT.

The chain uses TRBV27 and TRBJ1-5; possibly TRBD1 for D (6 bases). The CDR3 totals 13 residues. Between the trimmed V and J ends, which lost 5 bases and 11 bases, there was a span of 16 bases. Germline V gene data show CDR1 as MNHEY and CDR2 as SMNVEV (reference sequence). CDR3 residues: CASSTGLQSSQHF. The CDR3 DNA reads TGTGCCAGCAGTACAGGGTTACAATCGTCCCAGCATTTT.

The chain links TRBV15 to TRBJ1-5; D unclear. This CDR3 comprises 16 residues. Trimming pared 0 bases from V and 4 bases from J, leaving 13 bases between. The germline V gene encodes CDR1 LNHNV and CDR2 YYDKDF (reference sequence). The CDR3 bases are TGTGCCACCAGCAGAGATTTGGGGTCAAGAAATCAGCCCCAGCATTTT. This gives the protein CATSRDLGSRNQPQHF.

V and J are TRBV4-3 and TRBJ2-7, with D maybe TRBD1 (6 bases). Trimming removed 0 bases from V and 2 bases from J, with 8 bases in between. The CDR3 consists of 14 residues. CDR1 is LGHNA, CDR2 YSLEER, per germline. This chain's CDR3 is CASSQEGAAYEQYF. In nucleotides, the CDR3 is TGCGCCAGCAGCCAAGAGGGGGCAGCCTACGAGCAGTACTTC.

In DNA, the CDR3 is TGCAGCGTTGCCGGGGGCTTCAGGGGAAACTATGGCTACACCTTC. It yields the protein CSVAGGFRGNYGYTF. V and J are TRBV29-1 and TRBJ1-2, with a weak D call TRBD1 (6 bases). CDR1 SQVTM and CDR2 ANQGSEA come from the germline V gene. This CDR3 has 15 amino acids. Trimming removed 4 bases at V and 2 bases at J, with 17 bases between.

This clone turned up a few times. This chain links TRBV27 with TRBJ2-6; tentative D call: TRBD2 (6 bases). Germline V gene lookup returns CDR1 MNHEY and CDR2 SMNVEV (reference sequence). The CDR3 is 19 residues long. With 5 bases removed from V and 3 bases from J, the gap between germline ends came to 23 bases. This CDR3 reads CASSQDRRGRGDGANVLTF. The CDR3 nucleotides are TGTGCCAGCAGTCAGGATCGAAGGGGCCGCGGGGATGGGGCCAACGTCCTGACTTTC.

Only a few counts were recorded for this clone. This chain connects TRBV9 to TRBJ2-5, with a tentative D call TRBD2 (6 bases). The germline V and J ends were trimmed by 2 bases and 4 bases, with 15 bases remaining between them. The CDR3 runs to 15 residues. From germline, CDR1 is SGDLS and CDR2 YYNGEE. The chain's CDR3 is CASSVRGGVRETQYF. CDR3 bases: TGTGCCAGCAGCGTTCGGGGAGGAGTTCGAGAGACCCAGTACTTC.